These T cell receptor beta chains were read from a single sample in a study of cytomegalovirus exposure and HLA in healthy donors. Clones were sequenced by immunoSEQ multiplex PCR, and TCRdb holds only the in-frame ones, with some missing. The data hold hundreds of thousands of clones, with 76% observed a single time. The sequenced material came from PBMCs. The receptors were sampled from a man between 18 and 29 years old in good health and CMV-seronegative. CDR3s include the opening cysteine and the closing phenylalanine or tryptophan. A D gene is named only where the DNA matches it firmly. A row's size may be missing; if present it is once, few, many or a size class.

J gene: TRBJ1-3; clone size: few; D gene: -; V gene: TRBV4-1; CDR3 protein: CASSQDPPGAGNTIYF; CDR3 DNA: TGCGCCAGCAGCCAAGATCCCCCAGGGGCTGGAAACACCATATATTTT
J gene: TRBJ1-2; clone size: few; D gene: -; V gene: TRBV6-6; CDR3 protein: CASIPPGRYGYTF; CDR3 DNA: TGTGCCAGCATTCCCCCAGGTCGCTATGGCTACACCTTC
J gene: TRBJ2-7; clone size: -; D gene: -; V gene: TRBV7-6; CDR3 protein: CASSFVGGEQYF; CDR3 DNA: TGTGCCAGCAGCTTCGTTGGCGGCGAGCAGTACTTC
J gene: TRBJ1-1; clone size: few; D gene: -; V gene: TRBV29-1; CDR3 protein: CSGGGFTEAFF; CDR3 DNA: TGCAGCGGGGGGGGTTTCACTGAAGCTTTCTTT
J gene: TRBJ2-3; clone size: -; D gene: -; V gene: TRBV10-3; CDR3 protein: CAISARTETDTQYF; CDR3 DNA: TGTGCCATCAGTGCCAGGACAGAGACAGATACGCAGTATTTT
J gene: TRBJ1-1; clone size: -; D gene: TRBD1; V gene: TRBV5-4; CDR3 protein: CASGRQGSDEAFF; CDR3 DNA: TGTGCCAGCGGACGACAGGGGTCTGATGAAGCTTTCTTT
J gene: TRBJ2-7; clone size: -; D gene: -; V gene: TRBV27; CDR3 protein: CAVGLAFDEQYF; CDR3 DNA: TGTGCTGTTGGGCTAGCGTTCGACGAGCAGTACTTC
J gene: TRBJ1-5; clone size: few; D gene: -; V gene: TRBV28; CDR3 protein: CASSQGGSNQPQHF; CDR3 DNA: TGTGCCAGCAGTCAGGGAGGAAGCAATCAGCCCCAGCATTTT
J gene: TRBJ1-2; clone size: few; D gene: -; V gene: TRBV18; CDR3 protein: CASETGGSNYGYTF; CDR3 DNA: TGTGCCAGTGAAACGGGAGGTTCTAACTATGGCTACACCTTC
J gene: TRBJ1-1; clone size: once; D gene: TRBD1; V gene: TRBV6-1; CDR3 protein: CASNPGQGMNTEAFF; CDR3 DNA: TGTGCCAGCAACCCGGGACAGGGCATGAACACTGAAGCTTTCTTT
J gene: TRBJ2-7; clone size: -; D gene: TRBD1; V gene: TRBV30; CDR3 protein: CAWSKTGTGGFYEQYF; CDR3 DNA: TGTGCCTGGAGTAAGACCGGGACAGGGGGGTTCTACGAGCAGTACTTC
J gene: TRBJ2-7; clone size: once; D gene: TRBD1; V gene: TRBV19; CDR3 protein: CASTTGTGGEQYF; CDR3 DNA: TGTGCCAGTACCACAGGGACAGGAGGCGAGCAGTACTTC
J gene: TRBJ1-2; clone size: -; D gene: -; V gene: TRBV4-2; CDR3 protein: CASSQGGSNYGYTF; CDR3 DNA: TGTGCCAGCAGCCAAGGCGGTTCTAACTATGGCTACACCTTC
J gene: TRBJ1-1; clone size: few; D gene: -; V gene: TRBV7-9; CDR3 protein: CASSSITANTEAFF; CDR3 DNA: TGTGCCAGCAGCTCGATTACTGCGAACACTGAAGCTTTCTTT
J gene: TRBJ2-7; clone size: -; D gene: TRBD2; V gene: TRBV11-2; CDR3 protein: CASSLDGGGYEQYF; CDR3 DNA: TGTGCCAGCAGCTTAGATGGGGGGGGCTACGAGCAGTACTTC
J gene: TRBJ1-5; clone size: few; D gene: -; V gene: TRBV19; CDR3 protein: CASSISGQPQHF; CDR3 DNA: TGTGCCAGTAGTATCAGCGGTCAGCCCCAGCATTTT
J gene: TRBJ2-3; clone size: -; D gene: -; V gene: TRBV1; CDR3 protein: CTSTSPRQRPTDTQYF; CDR3 DNA: TGCACCAGCACCTCCCCCCGCCAGCGCCCCACAGATACGCAGTATTTT
J gene: TRBJ1-2; clone size: -; D gene: -; V gene: TRBV7-8; CDR3 protein: CASSRLAPGDSGYTF; CDR3 DNA: TGTGCCAGCAGCCGTCTCGCACCCGGGGATAGTGGCTACACCTTC
J gene: TRBJ2-7; clone size: -; D gene: TRBD2; V gene: TRBV5-5; CDR3 protein: CASSLVLAGEREQYF; CDR3 DNA: TGTGCCAGCAGCTTGGTATTAGCGGGAGAACGCGAGCAGTACTTC
J gene: TRBJ2-6; clone size: -; D gene: -; V gene: TRBV1; CDR3 protein: CTRRSTGGRGANVLTF; CDR3 DNA: TGCACCAGGCGGAGTACAGGGGGCCGTGGGGCCAACGTCCTGACTTTC
J gene: TRBJ1-2; clone size: -; D gene: -; V gene: TRBV2; CDR3 protein: CASSERFLYGYTF; CDR3 DNA: TGTGCCAGCAGTGAACGGTTCCTCTATGGCTACACCTTC
J gene: TRBJ1-5; clone size: -; D gene: -; V gene: TRBV19; CDR3 protein: CASSPTGGQPQHF; CDR3 DNA: TGTGCCAGTAGCCCGACAGGTGGGCAGCCCCAGCATTTT
J gene: TRBJ2-3; clone size: -; D gene: -; V gene: TRBV10-3; CDR3 protein: CAISESNSLIADTQYF; CDR3 DNA: TGTGCCATCAGTGAGTCGAATAGCCTTATAGCAGATACGCAGTATTTT
J gene: TRBJ1-2; clone size: -; D gene: -; V gene: TRBV5-4; CDR3 protein: CASSSGGATYGYTF; CDR3 DNA: TGTGCCAGCAGCTCCGGCGGGGCAACCTATGGCTACACCTTC